This T cell receptor beta chain comes out of a study of cytotoxic CD8 clonotypes in ibrutinib-treated CLL. Study-wide results and caveats: A rise in clonality was seen at ibrutinib response, and a fall back toward baseline was seen at progression.

The table lists this clone with a few counts. The antigen is undetermined. The V end lost 4 bases, the J end lost 4 bases, and 10 bases lay between the germline ends. Germline V gene data show CDR1 as SGHAT and CDR2 as FQNNGV. This CDR3 comprises 13 residues. Depth targeted 1 in 200,000 to 1 in 1 million T cells, averaging 10x coverage per clonotype. The protocol was immunoSEQ multiplex PCR, while the TCRdb copy is restricted to in-frame clones and leaves out a portion. The sample contains roughly 180,000 clones, about 72% of which appear only once. The genes are TRBV11-2 and TRBJ1-1; D is ambiguous. The sample was PBMCs, taken after 24 months of ibrutinib treatment. This receptor was identified in a human donor with chronic lymphocytic leukemia. The chain's CDR3 is CASSSMGSTEAFF. The CDR3 DNA sequence: TGTGCCAGCAGCTCCATGGGGAGCACTGAAGCTTTCTTT.